The entry below describes one T cell receptor beta chain. Its antigen is not identified. For TCRbeta, the library was prepared with unique molecular identifiers. TCRdb re-derived calls from the PCR reads in MiXCR, one entry per CDR3 protein. The table records around 700,000 distinct CDR3 sequences, around 13% of them present only once. This sample was included in a study of T-cell reconstitution after alpha-beta-depleted transplantation in children. Findings of the study overall: At the one-year point after transplant, T-cell counts and TCRbeta diversity were found to come mostly from T cells that had been newly produced.

Germline V gene data show CDR1 as SGHVS and CDR2 as FNYEAQ. The CDR3 has 16 amino acids. V was pared by 0 bases and J by 3 bases, with 6 bases of the junction left unmatched. The sequences come from PBMCs, collected before TCRalphabeta/CD19-depleted stem cell transplant. The V gene is TRBV7-6, the J gene TRBJ1-1, with TRBD1 identical over 8 bases. The clonotype was recovered from a girl aged 2 to 10 with congenital amegakaryocytic thrombocytopenia, due to receive a stem cell transplant. The chain's CDR3 is CASSLAGVQGDTEAFF. In DNA form, the CDR3 reads TGTGCCAGCAGCTTAGCGGGCGTACAGGGGGACACTGAAGCTTTCTTT.